Listed here is a single T cell receptor (beta chain). This clonotype was observed many times. Its antigen is still unknown. Per-base quality was not reported, and no clone a single base away is much larger than it. The data are from a study of immune heterogeneity within non-small cell lung tumors (dated by TCRdb to the late 2010s). About the study as a whole: Histology comprised several squamous cell carcinomas, ten to eleven non-squamous carcinomas and 1 tumor not otherwise specified. TCR repertoires were analyzed from approximately 60 tumor loci of approximately 14 patients, whereas transcriptome data were available for only 40 or so loci from about a dozen patients. Whole-exome sequencing, RNA-seq and TCR beta repertoire sequencing were combined for multiple spatially distinct regions from each NSCLC tumor so that intratumoral immune heterogeneity could be examined. Neoantigen binding to each patient's HLA alleles was predicted with netMHCpan-3.0 for mutant peptides of 8 to 11 amino acids. What the research found in general, with its limitations: High-frequency TCR beta clonotypes were found to be largely distinct between individual patients. Local tumor mutational burden and local T-cell repertoire clonality had a statistically significant but moderate positive correlation (R about 0.3). Within a patient, identical dominant CDR3B clonotypes were found to recur across loci, yet unique high-frequency clones were also harbored in different tumor locations.

The TCR beta CDR3 region was amplified with a multiplex PCR system, in which a first round of roughly 10 cycles was run using 32 V-gene forward and 13 J-gene reverse primers. The first PCR round was done with a QIAGEN Multiplex PCR Kit, and the primer sequences were filed in Chinese patent CN105087789A. Illumina universal primers were added in a second PCR round performed with the Phusion High-Fidelity PCR Kit. The TCR libraries underwent paired-end sequencing with a read length of 151 bp on the Illumina HiSeq X Ten platform. The study's processing was this. Cutadapt was used to discard reads without multiplex PCR primers, PEAR merged the read pairs, and MiXCR with default settings called the CDR3 regions. Repertoire diversity used Shannon entropy, and clonality was computed as one minus Shannon entropy divided by ln of productive unique sequence count. A clonotype counted as a dominant or high-frequency T-cell clone when its frequency was 0.5% or higher. TCRdb's own reprocessing of the public reads used fastp at Q25 and MiXCR and kept productive beta chains. For every CDR3 protein sequence, its rows merge into one entry that carries the most common genes and DNA. These V and J calls originate from TCRdb's pipeline instead of the authors' own analysis. The sample records over 8,000 distinct CDR3 sequences, around 17% of which are singletons. Over 3.5% of the sample rests with the top ten.

The TCR template was genomic DNA extracted from bulk tumor tissue, and roughly 600 ng of gDNA was amplified for each sample. During surgery, multiple biopsies were taken from each primary tumor, with sampling sites spaced as far apart as possible within the tumor mass. The study cohort was described as untreated, and the patients were newly diagnosed NSCLC cases having curative surgery. The donor group was made up of roughly 15 newly diagnosed non-small cell lung cancer patients undergoing surgery with curative intent. A couple of independent pathologists reviewed the resected tumor masses. Only high-quality DNA and RNA samples were carried forward to sequencing. The CDR3 sequence holds 13 residues, the cysteine and phenylalanine included. Kept here is only the CDR3 DNA, which spans 39 bases and is read in frame from base 1. V gives up 4 bases and J gives up 0 bases, and the segment between their germline ends measures 9 bases. CDR1 and CDR2 are drawn from the germline V gene: SQVTM, ANQGSEA.

The clonotype was recovered from a middle-aged man with non-small cell lung cancer. The chain is assembled from TRBV29-1 and TRBJ1-1; the D gene cannot be resolved reliably. Sample: lung tumor tissue. The DNA sequence is given as TGCAGCGTTGTTCGTCAGATGAACACTGAAGCTTTCTTT. This translates into CSVVRQMNTEAFF.